This T cell receptor beta chain was sequenced during a study of blood T cell repertoires in COVID-19. The wider study: Sites in the United States, Italy and Spain provided acute and convalescent COVID-19 samples. Sources were T cells, B-cell-depleted T cells, or PBMCs; the material itself was cDNA or gDNA.

Generated by immunoSEQ multiplex PCR, the TCRdb table keeps only in-frame clones and is missing some. The sample lists around 160,000 clones, about nine tenths occurring once. This clone was observed a handful of times. The source is a man aged 55-75 years with active or convalescent COVID-19. The specimen was peripheral blood.

The CDR3 protein is CASSSLGRGQSYGYTF. CDR3 nucleotide sequence: TGTGCCAGCAGTTCCCTCGGTAGGGGGCAGAGCTATGGCTACACCTTC. The chain has TRBV27 and TRBJ1-2, with TRBD1 matching over 7 bases. With 4 bases clipped from V and 4 bases from J, the junction kept 12 bases outside the gene matches. The CDR3 is 16 residues long. CDR1 is MNHEY and CDR2 is SMNVEV in the germline V gene (reference sequence).